Below are 4 T cell receptor beta chains sequenced from a single sample in a study of blood T cells in healthy people across ages (dated by TCRdb to 2015 to 2017). Library preparation was by 5' RACE. This sample was sequenced with an Illumina HiSeq 2500. A second roughly 7 to 11 cycle PCR used a sample-barcoded 5' primer and a J-beta primer mix. The raw public data were reprocessed by TCRdb itself: fastp quality trimming at Q25, MiXCR clonotype calling, in-frame beta chains only. Rows are unified per CDR3 protein, each entry keeping the most common DNA and genes. The sample table holds 600,000 to 1,000,000 distinct CDR3 sequences, of which just under 25% were seen once. The ten top clones hold approximately 3.7% of the sample. Separately, the same data were catalogued under a study of T cells of mothers and their children.

Sequenced: blood. All receptors come from a boy younger than 18 in good health.

In this sample, this clonotype turned up a few times. The chain recombines TRBV5-4 with TRBJ2-1; no firm D call. This CDR3 region has 14 residues. V was clipped by 4 bases and J by 9 bases, with 17 bases between them. The germline gives CDR1 SGHNT, CDR2 YYREEE (reference sequence). CDR3 in DNA: TGTGCCAGCAGCGAAAAAAAGGGTTACCCTGAGCAGTTCTTC. As protein: CASSEKKGYPEQFF.

The V gene is TRBV5-1, the J gene TRBJ1-2; D might be TRBD1 (6 bases). V gave up 2 bases and J gave up 7 bases, with 15 bases separating them. From germline, CDR1 is SGHRS and CDR2 YFSETQ. CDR3 size: 14 residues. CDR3 bases: TGCGCCAGCAGCTTAGTCCCAGGGGAGGCTGGCTACACCTTC. This sequence encodes CASSLVPGEAGYTF.

This chain uses TRBV18 with TRBJ2-7; perhaps TRBD2 as D (8 bases). Trimming pared 5 bases from V and 4 bases from J, leaving 24 bases between. CDR1 is KGHSH and CDR2 is LQKENI in the germline V gene. CDR3 size: 17 residues. The CDR3 nucleotides read TGTGCCAGCTCAGCAATAGCGGGACAGCGTCTTTTGTACGAGCAGTACTTC. Translated, it gives CASSAIAGQRLLYEQYF.

The V gene is TRBV12-3 or TRBV12-4, the J gene TRBJ2-7; 7 bases agree with TRBD1. The trim removed 5 bases at V and 2 bases at J, leaving 9 bases unmatched. The CDR3 loop spans 15 amino acids. The CDR3 is CASSKQGIGPYEQYF. The CDR3 DNA reads TGTGCCAGCAGTAAACAGGGGATCGGACCCTACGAGCAGTACTTC.